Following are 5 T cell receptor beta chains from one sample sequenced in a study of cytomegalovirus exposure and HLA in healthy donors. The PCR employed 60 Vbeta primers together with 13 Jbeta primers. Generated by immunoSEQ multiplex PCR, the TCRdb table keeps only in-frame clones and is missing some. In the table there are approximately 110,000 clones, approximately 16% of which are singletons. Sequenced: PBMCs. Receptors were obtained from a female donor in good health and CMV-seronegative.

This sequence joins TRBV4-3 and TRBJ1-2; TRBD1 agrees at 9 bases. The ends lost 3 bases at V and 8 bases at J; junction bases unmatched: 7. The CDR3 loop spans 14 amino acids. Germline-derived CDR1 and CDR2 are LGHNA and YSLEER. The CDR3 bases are TGCGCCAGCAGCCAGCTCCGGGACAGGGCAGGCTACACCTTC. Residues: CASSQLRDRAGYTF.

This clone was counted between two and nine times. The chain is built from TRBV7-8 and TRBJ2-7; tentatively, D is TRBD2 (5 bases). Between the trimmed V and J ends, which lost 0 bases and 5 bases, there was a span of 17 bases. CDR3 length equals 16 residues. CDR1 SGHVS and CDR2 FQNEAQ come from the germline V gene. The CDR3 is CASSLASPGRANEQYF. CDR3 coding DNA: TGTGCCAGCAGCTTAGCCTCGCCGGGAAGAGCTAACGAGCAGTACTTC.

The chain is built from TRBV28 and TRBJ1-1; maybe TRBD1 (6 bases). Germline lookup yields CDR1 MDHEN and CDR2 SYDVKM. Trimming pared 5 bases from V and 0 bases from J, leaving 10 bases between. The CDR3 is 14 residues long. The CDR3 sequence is CASSRQEMNTEAFF. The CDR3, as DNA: TGTGCCAGCAGTAGACAGGAGATGAACACTGAAGCTTTCTTT.

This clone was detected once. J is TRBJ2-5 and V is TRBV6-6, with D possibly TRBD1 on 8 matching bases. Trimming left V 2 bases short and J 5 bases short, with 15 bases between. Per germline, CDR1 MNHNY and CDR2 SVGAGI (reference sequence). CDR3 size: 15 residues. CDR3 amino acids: CASSYQQGGTETQYF. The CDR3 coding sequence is TGTGCCAGCAGTTACCAACAGGGGGGGACGGAGACCCAGTACTTC.

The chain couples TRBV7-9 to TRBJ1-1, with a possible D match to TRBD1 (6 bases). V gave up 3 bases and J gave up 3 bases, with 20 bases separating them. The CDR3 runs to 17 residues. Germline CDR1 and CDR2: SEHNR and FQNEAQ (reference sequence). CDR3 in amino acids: CASSLETGTKSDTEAFF. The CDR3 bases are TGTGCCAGCAGCTTGGAGACAGGTACCAAAAGTGACACTGAAGCTTTCTTT. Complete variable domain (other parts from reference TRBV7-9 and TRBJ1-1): DTGVSQNPRHKITKRGQNVTFRCDPISEHNRLYWYRQTLGQGPEFLTYFQNEAQLEKSRLLSDRFSAERPKGSFSTLEIQRTEQGDSAMYLCASSLETGTKSDTEAFFGQGTRLTVV.